A single TCR beta chain is shown here with its context. Its specificity is unknown. PCR was performed using 60 Vbeta and 13 Jbeta primers. Sequencing was performed with immunoSEQ multiplex PCR; in TCRdb, only in-frame clones are kept and a portion is missing. The repertoire holds about 200,000 clones, with roughly 80% as singletons. This record belongs to a study of cytomegalovirus exposure and HLA in healthy donors. Study observations and caveats: 87-base-pair reads could not separate some V segments, including TRBV6-2 and TRBV6-3. Reportedly, fewer N-insertions than the approximately 690-donor mean appeared in an Asian-associated ancestry cluster in a later analysis. Among the CMV-associated chains, three were confirmed in vitro as specific for CMV antigens.

The CDR3 loop spans 18 amino acids. Germline-derived CDR1 and CDR2 are MNHEY and SMNVEV (reference sequence). Trimming cost V 3 bases and J 2 bases; bases outside gene matches: 14. Specimen: PBMCs. The J gene is TRBJ1-2, the V gene TRBV27; 8 bases map to TRBD1. The sequence was obtained from a girl aged 2 to 10 in good health and CMV-seronegative. The CDR3 bases are TGTGCCAGCAGTTTGGCCGGGACAGGAGGCCTTAACAACTATGGCTACACCTTC. It translates to CASSLAGTGGLNNYGYTF.